The source of this T cell receptor beta chain is a study of cytomegalovirus exposure and HLA in healthy donors. Trimming shortened V by 4 bases and J by 6 bases, and 16 bases separated the two germline ends. The germline V gene has CDR1 SGHNT and CDR2 YYREEE (reference sequence). The CDR3 contains 15 residues. Comments on this clone: As yet, its antigen is unknown.

This PCR relied on a set of 60 Vbeta primers and 13 Jbeta primers. The repertoire was sequenced with immunoSEQ multiplex PCR; TCRdb's copy has only in-frame clones and lacks some. The sample yields approximately 100,000 clones, around two thirds seen once. Whole-study results and caveats: A later look showed TCR association rates differing by HLA locus, highest for DRB1 and lowest for HLA-C. The study reported that TCR beta sequences accurately predicted HLA-A and HLA-B alleles in most subjects. It was reported that the classifier diagnosed cytomegalovirus status with high specificity and sensitivity in both the original and validation cohorts.

Sample: PBMCs. The chain has TRBV5-4 and TRBJ2-2; D remains ambiguous. This receptor was identified in a human donor in good health. The DNA for the CDR3 is TGTGCCAGCAGCCCAACCGGAGAACGCGCCGGGGAGCTGTTTTTT. It is translated as CASSPTGERAGELFF.